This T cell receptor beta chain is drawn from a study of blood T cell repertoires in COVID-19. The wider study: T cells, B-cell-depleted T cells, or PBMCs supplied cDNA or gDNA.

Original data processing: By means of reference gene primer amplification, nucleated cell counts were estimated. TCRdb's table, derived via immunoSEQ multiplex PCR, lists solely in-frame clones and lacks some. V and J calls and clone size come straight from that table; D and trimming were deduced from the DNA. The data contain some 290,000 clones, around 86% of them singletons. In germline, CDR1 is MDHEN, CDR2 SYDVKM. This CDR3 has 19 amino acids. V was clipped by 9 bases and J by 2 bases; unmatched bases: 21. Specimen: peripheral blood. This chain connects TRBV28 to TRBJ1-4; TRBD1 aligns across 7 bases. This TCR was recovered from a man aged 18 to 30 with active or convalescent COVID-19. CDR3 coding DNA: TGTGCCAGTTCGATAATAACGCTTCTCCCGGGACAGACTAATGAAAAACTGTTTTTT. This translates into CASSIITLLPGQTNEKLFF.